This TCR beta chain derives from a study of shared clonotypes between healthy human individuals. Study-level findings and limits: Generation probabilities were higher for clonotypes shared across all four sorted-subset donors than for unshared ones. The authors expected sequencing depth to affect clonotype sharing among donors.

The table came from immunoSEQ multiplex PCR; TCRdb's copy has only in-frame clones and leaves some out. The data show around 1,900,000 clones, just under 95% seen once. CD45RO negativity and positive selection for CCR7 defined naive CD8 cells, a population that excluded terminally differentiated effector memory CD45RA+ cells. Per the germline V gene, CDR1 is SEHNR and CDR2 is FQNEAQ (reference sequence). The CDR3 consists of 11 residues. V dropped 7 bases and J dropped 1 base, with 4 bases sitting between them. Remarks on this clone: What it binds is unknown.

This chain links TRBV7-9 with TRBJ1-2; D is undetermined. The material sequenced was naive CD8+ T cells from PBMCs. This receptor was taken from a man between 18 and 29 years old in good health. Some clones in this sample may be carry-over from other donors' samples. CDR3 sequence (DNA): TGTGCCAGCAACGGTAACTATGGCTACACCTTC. Its translation: CASNGNYGYTF. Complete variable domain (other parts from reference TRBV7-9 and TRBJ1-2): DTGVSQNPRHKITKRGQNVTFRCDPISEHNRLYWYRQTLGQGPEFLTYFQNEAQLEKSRLLSDRFSAERPKGSFSTLEIQRTEQGDSAMYLCASNGNYGYTFGSGTRLTVV.